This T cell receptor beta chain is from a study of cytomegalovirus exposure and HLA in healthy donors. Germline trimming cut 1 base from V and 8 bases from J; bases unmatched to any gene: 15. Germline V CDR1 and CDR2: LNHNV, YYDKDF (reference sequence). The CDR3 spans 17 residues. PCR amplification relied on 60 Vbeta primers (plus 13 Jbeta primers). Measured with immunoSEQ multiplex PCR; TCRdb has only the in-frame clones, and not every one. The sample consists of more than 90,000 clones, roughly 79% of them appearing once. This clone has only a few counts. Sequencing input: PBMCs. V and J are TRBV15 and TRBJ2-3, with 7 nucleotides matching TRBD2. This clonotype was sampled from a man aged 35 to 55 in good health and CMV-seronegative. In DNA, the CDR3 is TGTGCCACCAGCAGAGGAAAGCGGGGCGAGCCTCCGCTTACGCAGTATTTT. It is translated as CATSRGKRGEPPLTQYF. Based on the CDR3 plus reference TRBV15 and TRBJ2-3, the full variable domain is DAMVIQNPRYQVTQFGKPVTLSCSQTLNHNVMYWYQQKSSQAPKLLFHYYDKDFNNEADTPDNFQSRRPNTSFCFLDIRSPGLGDTAMYLCATSRGKRGEPPLTQYFGPGTRLTVL.